This TCR beta chain was recovered during a study of blood T cell repertoires in COVID-19 (dated by TCRdb to 2018 to 2020). Concerning the study at large: Samples covering the acute and convalescent phases of COVID-19 were provided by collaborators in the United States, Italy and Spain. The material from the prospective study consisted of cDNA or gDNA derived from T cells, B-cell-depleted T cells, or PBMCs. Deeply sampled blood TCRbeta repertoires from subjects exposed to, actively infected with, or recovered from COVID-19 were included in the dataset. A freely available public database, intended as a resource for researchers studying the immune response to SARS-CoV-2, is where the repertoires were released. Samples were obtained from the ongoing ImmuneRACE study (first 160 participants) and from 1,254 subjects provided by 6 global collaborators. Nearly every sample came with metadata listing a de-identified subject ID, COVID-19 status, age in years and sex. Where HLA class I and class II types were available, the types were taken from metadata supplied by the sample provider, not from assay-based typing. Results the study describes overall, beyond this receptor: How much clinical and demographic metadata was included differed by source and by participant, and the metadata was provided uncurated.

Whole blood was collected in K2EDTA tubes by collaborating institutions according to the institutions' own protocols. Collaborator samples were shipped for TCRbeta analysis as frozen whole blood, isolated PBMCs, or DNA extracted from either sample type. TCRbeta CDR3 regions were amplified from genomic DNA by means of the immunoSEQ Assay, a bias-controlled multiplex PCR. The authors' pipeline ran thus. The number of nucleated cells in each sample was estimated by amplification of reference gene primers within the assay. To quantify the absolute abundance of each unique TCRbeta CDR3 rearrangement, sequence reads were collapsed and filtered. For each sample, productive Simpson clonality was calculated as the square root of Simpson's diversity index over productive rearrangements. Imported from immuneACCESS, the table was reduced by TCRdb to in-frame sequences with V and J called. These copies leave out some clones; in studies compared against another copy, an unresolved V gene accounts for under half, and the cause of the remainder is not known. That table gives V, J and clone size, and the DNA gave D and trimming. The sample includes about 74,000 clones, with roughly 86% observed a single time. The top ten constitute approximately 35% of the sample.

The CDR3 spans 13 residues, from the cysteine through the phenylalanine. The read is trimmed to its CDR3 DNA, 39 bases read in frame from base 1. CDR1 SQVTM and CDR2 ANQGSEA were looked up in the germline V gene. V and J are trimmed by 7 bases and 4 bases, and the gene matches miss 9 bases of the junction. Notes on this clone: Its antigen has not been determined. No per-base quality is available; no much larger clone lies one base away.

The receptor chain draws on TRBV29-1 and TRBJ2-5; TRBD2 aligns with 7 central bases. Sequenced sample: peripheral blood. The TCR was taken from a man in his 70s with acute or convalescent COVID-19. The DNA sequence is as follows: TGCAGCGCTGGGGAGGGAGGAGTAGAGACCCAGTACTTC. Translated, this is CSAGEGGVETQYF.